Shown below are 31 T cell receptor beta chains from a single sample sequenced in a study of tumor-infiltrating lymphocytes in primary liver carcinoma. The researchers produced TCR beta cDNA from 500 to 550 ng total RNA with a constant-region primer. Libraries for TCR beta were built through three nested multiplex PCR rounds, which together made up a slightly modified ARM-PCR procedure. The two initial PCR rounds, nine to eleven cycles each, used TRBV1-TRBV30 forward and C-beta reverse primers. TCRdb re-called the multiplex PCR reads through MiXCR, storing one row per CDR3 protein. The table shows about 310,000 distinct CDR3 sequences, with about 62% occurring only once. Alongside blood RNA obtained from unsorted whole blood, germline DNA was also extracted. The sequenced sample was peripheral blood. All receptors derive from a man in his forties with primary liver carcinoma and hepatitis B virus infection.

The CDR3 DNA is TGTGCCAGCAGTGAACAACATGGGGCCTACAATGAGCAGTTCTTC. It codes for CASSEQHGAYNEQFF. V usage is TRBV6-1 and J usage is TRBJ2-1, with D unclear. The V gene's germline CDR1 is MNHNS and CDR2 SASEGT. The V gene lost 2 bases and the J gene lost 2 bases, with 10 bases spanning the gap. CDR3 length: 15 amino acids.

Concerning this clonotype itself: One end of the junction is discordant with germline, which a read error may explain. This CDR3 is CASSLTSSGTFSYTEQFF. CDR3 in DNA: TGTGCCAGCAGCTTAACGTCTAGCGGCACCTTCTCCTACACTGAGCAGTTCTTC. The chain links TRBV11-2 to TRBJ2-1, with 7 bases identical to TRBD2. The CDR3 runs to 18 residues. Germline loops: CDR1 SGHAT, CDR2 FQNNGV.

This clonotype has only one observation. No conserved phenylalanine or tryptophan is present at the end of the CDR3, so a read error is the likely explanation. The rearrangement joins TRBV10-3 to TRBJ2-1, with TRBD1 identical over 11 bases. There are 16 residues in the CDR3. Losses at the gene ends were 3 bases for V and 9 bases for J; bases not matched to a gene: 10. In germline, CDR1 is ENHRY, CDR2 SYGVKD. Here the CDR3 DNA reads TGTGCCATCAGTGAAAGTGGGACAGGGGGAGGTACTGAGCAGTTCTCA. Amino acid sequence: CAISESGTGGGTEQFS.

About this clonotype: The junction departs from germline at one end; a sequencing error may be responsible. The rearrangement joins TRBV11-2 to TRBJ1-3; D gene uncertain. Germline V gives CDR1 SGHAT, CDR2 FQNNGV. The CDR3 spans 14 residues. The DNA of the CDR3 is TGTGCCAGCAGCCCCGGGAGCTCTGGAGACACCATATATTTT. It is translated as CASSPGSSGDTIYF.

The genes are TRBV28 and TRBJ1-5; no clear D gene. Germline values: CDR1 MDHEN, CDR2 SYDVKM. Trimming pared 3 bases from V and 4 bases from J, leaving 7 bases between. The CDR3 has 13 residues. The CDR3 spells CASSFIRNQPQHF. Here the CDR3 DNA reads TGTGCCAGCAGTTTTATTCGGAATCAGCCCCAGCATTTT.

In its sample, this clonotype was seen many times. The chain carries TRBV12-3 or TRBV12-4 and TRBJ1-2; 8 bases map to TRBD1. V shed 5 bases and J 5 bases; nucleotides not matched to a gene: 7. The CDR3 spans 14 residues. This CDR3 is CASSDGQGHYGYTF. In nucleotides, the CDR3 is TGTGCCAGCAGTGATGGACAGGGTCATTATGGCTACACCTTC.

The chain joins TRBV11-3 to TRBJ2-1; 13 nucleotides align to TRBD2. The length of the CDR3 is 16 residues. The V segment lost 4 bases and the J segment 12 bases; nucleotides outside the gene matches: 12. CDR1 and CDR2 from the germline V gene are SGHNT and YENEEA. The CDR3 region is CASSSPGLAGIYVQFF. The CDR3 nucleotides are TGTGCCAGCAGCTCTCCGGGACTAGCGGGGATTTATGTGCAGTTCTTC.

A note on this clonotype: The junction differs from germline at one of its ends, possibly a read error. This chain joins TRBV7-2 and TRBJ2-3; no definite D call. The V gene's germline CDR1 is SGHTA and CDR2 FQGNSA. This CDR3 spans 13 amino acids. This CDR3 is CASSLLVWDTQYF. CDR3 bases: TGTGCCAGCAGCTTATTGGTGTGGGATACGCAATATTTT.

This clonotype was seen only a few times. This chain links TRBV5-6 with TRBJ2-7; weak D call: TRBD1 (6 bases). The CDR3 is 14 residues long. The germline V and J ends were trimmed by 7 bases and 4 bases, with 18 bases remaining between them. Germline CDR1 and CDR2: SGHDT and YYEEEE. CDR3 in amino acids: CASGPQRQEYEQYF. In DNA, the CDR3 is TGTGCCAGCGGACCTCAACGACAGGAATACGAGCAGTACTTC.

The chain carries TRBV29-1 and TRBJ2-1; D is ambiguous. The germline V gene has CDR1 SQVTM and CDR2 ANQGSEA. Trimming removed 5 bases at V and 8 bases at J, with 16 bases between. This CDR3 is 13 amino acids long. The CDR3 loop is CSVLSVNRDEQFF. CDR3 coding DNA: TGCAGCGTTTTGTCGGTTAATCGGGATGAGCAGTTCTTC.

Many counts were recorded for this clonotype. This sequence joins TRBV11-2 and TRBJ1-6; D is unresolved. V lost 1 base and J 6 bases, leaving 13 bases between the germline ends. This CDR3 is 16 amino acids long. Germline V gene sequence: CDR1 SGHAT, CDR2 FQNNGV. Here the CDR3 reads CASSLGGYGINSPLHF. The CDR3 DNA reads as TGTGCCAGCAGCTTAGGAGGTTACGGGATTAATTCACCCCTCCACTTT.

This clonotype was detected a few times. The chain is built from TRBV5-6 and TRBJ1-1; D is ambiguous. Germline CDR1 and CDR2: SGHDT and YYEEEE. CDR3 length: 14 amino acids. Deletions cut 0 bases from V and 8 bases from J, with 14 bases between. The CDR3 reads CASSLAADGREAFF. CDR3 nucleotide sequence: TGTGCCAGCAGCTTGGCGGCAGACGGGCGGGAAGCTTTCTTT.

This clonotype was seen ten or more times. The V gene is TRBV6-5, the J gene TRBJ2-7; TRBD2 is a possible D gene (6 bases). The V end was cut by 6 bases, the J end by 9 bases, with 15 bases between. Per germline, CDR1 MNHEY and CDR2 SVGAGI. This CDR3 is built from 12 residues. In nucleotides, the CDR3 is TGTGCCAGCAGCCGTGGAGGGCAGGGGCAGTACTTC. Translation: CASSRGGQGQYF.

This clonotype was seen more than once but under ten times. The chain couples TRBV2 to TRBJ2-1; TRBD2 aligns across 13 bases. CDR3 length: 14 residues. CDR1 and CDR2 (germline): SNHLY, FYNNEI. The J segment lost 2 bases and the V segment lost 8 bases, leaving 0 bases of the junction unmatched. Here the CDR3 reads CASGLAGAYNEQFF. The DNA for the CDR3 is TGTGCCAGCGGACTAGCGGGAGCCTACAATGAGCAGTTCTTC.

This chain uses TRBV5-1 with TRBJ2-5; D not resolved. The CDR3 has 14 residues. The V gene's germline CDR1 is SGHRS and CDR2 YFSETQ. Trimming cost V 0 bases and J 4 bases, with 10 bases left between them. Here the CDR3 DNA reads TGCGCCAGCAGCTTGGGTGTCGGGCGAGAGACCCAGTACTTC. This translates into CASSLGVGRETQYF. Combining the CDR3 with reference TRBV5-1 and TRBJ2-5 gives the whole variable domain KAGVTQTPRYLIKTRGQQVTLSCSPISGHRSVSWYQQTPGQGLQFLFEYFSETQRNKGNFPGRFSGRQFSNSRSEMNVSTLELGDSALYLCASSLGVGRETQYFGPGTRLLVL.

Concerning this clonotype itself: The junction shows a germline mismatch at one end, possibly a read error. The chain employs TRBV11-3 and TRBJ2-2, with a tentative D call TRBD2 (6 bases). Germline CDR1 is SGHNT and CDR2 is YENEEA. The CDR3 has 16 amino acids. This chain's CDR3 is CASSTLRGKNIGELFF. CDR3 bases: TGTGCCAGCAGCACTCTACGGGGGAAAAACATCGGGGAGCTGTTTTTT.

As regards this clonotype: Possible read error: a much larger clone is one base away. The conserved final phenylalanine or tryptophan is absent from the CDR3, which likely points to a read error. The V call is TRBV29-1, the J call TRBJ1-5, with D unclear. Germline assignment: CDR1 SQVTM and CDR2 ANQGSEA. V lost 6 bases, J lost 5 bases, and 17 bases lay in between. The CDR3 covers 14 residues. This CDR3 reads CSVAAGGVHQPQHY. The CDR3, as DNA: TGCAGCGTCGCTGCGGGCGGGGTTCATCAGCCCCAGCATTAT.

The chain carries TRBV10-3 and TRBJ1-1; D not certain. The ends were cut back, 4 bases at V and 3 bases at J, with 9 bases in the middle. The CDR3 runs to 13 residues. Germline lookup yields CDR1 ENHRY and CDR2 SYGVKD. CDR3 in amino acids: CAISAEFDTEAFF. CDR3 DNA: TGTGCCATCAGTGCAGAGTTCGACACTGAAGCTTTCTTT.

This chain connects TRBV5-5 to TRBJ2-5; 8 bases are shared with TRBD1. V dropped 4 bases and J dropped 13; count of bases not matched to a gene: 18. The germline V gene encodes CDR1 SGHKS and CDR2 YYEKEE (reference sequence). The CDR3 covers 15 residues. The CDR3 sequence: CASSLGQGWTETRYF. CDR3 bases: TGTGCCAGCAGCCTAGGACAGGGTTGGACGGAGACTCGGTACTTC.

Of note for this clonotype: This is likely a read error, given that the CDR3 carries no conserved phenylalanine or tryptophan at its end. The chain couples TRBV30 to TRBJ1-2; D is possibly TRBD1 (5 bases). Looked up from germline, CDR1 is GTSNPN and CDR2 is SVGIG (reference sequence). The CDR3 totals 14 residues. With 3 bases removed from V and 4 bases from J, the gap between germline ends came to 15 bases. The CDR3 region is CAWSGDSSLYGYTL. CDR3 bases: TGTGCCTGGAGCGGCGACAGCTCGCTCTATGGCTACACCCTC.

V and J are TRBV28 and TRBJ1-1; D remains unclear. This CDR3 has 11 amino acids. Germline V gene data show CDR1 as MDHEN and CDR2 as SYDVKM. The CDR3 here is CTTRSRPEAFF. CDR3 DNA sequence: TGTACCACCCGTAGTCGTCCTGAAGCTTTCTTT. The full variable domain, with the rest looked up from reference TRBV28 and TRBJ1-1, is DVKVTQSSRYLVKRTGEKVFLECVQDMDHENMFWYRQDPGLGLRLIYFSYDVKMKEKGDIPEGYSVSREKKERFSLILESASTNQTSMYLCTTRSRPEAFFGQGTRLTVV.

The rearrangement joins TRBV4-3 to TRBJ2-5; perhaps D is TRBD1 or TRBD2 (5 bases each). The CDR3 contains 16 residues. Trimming stripped 6 bases from V and 4 bases from J, with 21 bases between. In germline, CDR1 is LGHNA, CDR2 YSLEER. CDR3 protein: CASRIRPEGGGETQYF. In DNA form, the CDR3 reads TGCGCCAGCAGAATCCGCCCCGAAGGTGGGGGAGAGACCCAGTACTTC.

With respect to this clonotype: A much larger clonotype is one base distant, so this may be a read error. This sequence joins TRBV12-3 or TRBV12-4 and TRBJ2-2; D not certain. The CDR3 totals 12 residues. CDR3 residues: CASRLNTRELFF. CDR3 DNA sequence: TGTGCCAGCAGGCTTAACACCAGGGAGCTGTTTTTT.

Remarks on this clonotype: One end of the junction does not line up with germline, which may come from a read error. This chain links TRBV7-8 with TRBJ2-1, with 7 bases matching TRBD2. This CDR3 comprises 15 residues. The V gene's germline CDR1 is SGHVS and CDR2 FQNEAQ. This CDR3 is CASNLRAASGNEQFF. The CDR3 DNA reads as TGTGCCAGCAACTTAAGAGCGGCTAGCGGCAATGAGCAGTTCTTC.

The J gene is TRBJ2-1, the V gene TRBV9, with 9 nucleotides matching TRBD2. CDR1 is SGDLS and CDR2 is YYNGEE in the germline V gene. The ends lost 0 bases at V and 7 bases at J; junction bases unmatched: 5. The CDR3 runs 15 residues. The CDR3 nucleotides read TGTGCCAGCAGCGTAGGGGCGGGAGGGCCTAATGAGCAGTTCTTC. Its protein product is CASSVGAGGPNEQFF. Filled out from reference TRBV9 and TRBJ2-1, the complete variable domain reads DSGVTQTPKHLITATGQRVTLRCSPRSGDLSVYWYQQSLDQGLQFLIQYYNGEERAKGNILERFSAQQFPDLHSELNLSSLELGDSALYFCASSVGAGGPNEQFFGPGTRLTVL.

V is TRBV28 and J is TRBJ1-1; 9 nucleotides line up with TRBD1. The CDR3 has 13 residues. Germline V gives CDR1 MDHEN, CDR2 SYDVKM. V lost 6 bases, J lost 4 bases, and 3 bases stayed unmatched. The CDR3 protein is CASRTDRGTEAFF. CDR3 in DNA: TGTGCCAGCAGGACGGACAGGGGCACTGAAGCTTTCTTT.

There are a few counts of this clonotype. This may come from a read error, since a much larger clone is one base off. The CDR3 is CSAEPISGANVLTF. Written as DNA, the CDR3 is TGCAGCGCTGAACCTATCTCTGGGGCCAACGTCCTGACTTTC. This chain joins TRBV29-1 and TRBJ2-6; D is unresolved. CDR3 length equals 14 residues. CDR1 and CDR2 from the germline V gene are SQVTM and ANQGSEA.

A word on this clonotype: Its ends do not fully match the called genes, so a read error is possible. The genes are TRBV11-2 and TRBJ2-7, with 10 bases aligning to TRBD1. Germline V CDR1 and CDR2: SGHAT, FQNNGV. The CDR3 loop spans 16 amino acids. DNA of the CDR3: TGTGCCAGCCGCTTGCACCGGGACAGGGGTTGGTACGAGCAATACTTC. Translating gives CASRLHRDRGWYEQYF.

Concerning this clonotype: Germline and junction disagree at one end, which may indicate a read error. The chain carries TRBV11-1 and TRBJ2-3; 7 bases are a match to TRBD1. In germline, CDR1 is SGHAT, CDR2 FQDESV (reference sequence). CDR3 length: 15 amino acids. The CDR3, as DNA: TGTGCCGGCAGCCGGGACAGTATTGCCACAGATACGCAGTATTTT. Translation gives CAGSRDSIATDTQYF.

In the case of this clonotype: One base away lies a much larger clone, so this may be a sequencing read error. The chain links TRBV29-1 to TRBJ2-2; D is tentatively TRBD1 or TRBD2 (6 bases each). With 4 bases removed from V and 10 bases from J, the gap between germline ends came to 13 bases. Per germline, CDR1 SQVTM and CDR2 ANQGSEA. The CDR3 is 12 amino acids. CDR3 sequence reads: CSVGWGAVELFF. The CDR3, as DNA: TGCAGCGTTGGTTGGGGGGCCGTGGAGCTGTTTTTT.

With respect to this clonotype: A much larger clone differs by one base, so this may be a read error. The rearrangement links TRBV29-1 to TRBJ1-3; no definite D call. Germline V gene lookup returns CDR1 SQVTM and CDR2 ANQGSEA. This CDR3 region has 14 residues. CDR3 loop: CSVGPDGSENTIYF. CDR3 nucleotides: TGCAGCGTTGGCCCGGACGGCTCTGAAAACACCATATATTTT.